These 26 T cell receptor beta chains share one sample of origin, sequenced in a study of T cells in Graves' hyperthyroidism and ophthalmopathy (dated by TCRdb to between 2018 and 2021). Libraries were made using multiplex PCR. For sequencing, an Illumina HiSeq 2000 was employed. The TCR beta CDR3 regions were amplified from RNA transcripts. A first-round RT-PCR of the TCR CDR3 used the HTBI primer set with the Qiagen OneStep RT-PCR kit. TCRdb ran its own pipeline on the public reads, namely fastp trimming at Q25 and MiXCR clone calling, and kept in-frame beta chains. For every CDR3 protein sequence, its rows merge into one entry that carries the most common genes and DNA. The sample table shows 490,000 or so distinct CDR3 sequences, and about 20% are seen once. Of the sample, roughly 49% falls within the top ten clones. Material for sequencing was blood. These TCRs come from a woman in her 70s with Graves' ophthalmopathy.

The sample holds many counts of this clonotype. The chain uses TRBV11-2 and TRBJ2-5; D gene uncertain. The CDR3 spans 13 residues. The germline gives CDR1 SGHAT, CDR2 FQNNGV. V was trimmed by 7 bases and J by 4 bases, leaving 13 bases between them. This chain's CDR3 is CASTPLPGETQYF. In DNA, the CDR3 is TGTGCCAGCACCCCCCTCCCAGGAGAGACCCAGTACTTC.

The sample holds many counts of this clonotype. This rearrangement joins TRBV2 to TRBJ2-1, with D perhaps matching TRBD2 (5 bases). Per the germline V gene, CDR1 is SNHLY and CDR2 is FYNNEI. The V gene lost 1 base and the J gene lost 4 bases, with 17 bases spanning the gap. The length of the CDR3 is 17 residues. CDR3 protein: CASSEVATLGLYNEQFF. The CDR3 DNA sequence: TGTGCCAGCAGTGAAGTTGCAACACTAGGGCTGTACAATGAGCAGTTCTTC.

This clonotype was seen ten or more times. This rearrangement joins TRBV7-2 to TRBJ1-1; 8 bases agree with TRBD1. The CDR3 runs 13 residues. CDR1 and CDR2 from the germline V gene are SGHTA and FQGNSA. Unmatched junction bases numbered 3, after V lost 5 bases and J lost 4 bases. The CDR3 reads CASSHTGGTEAFF. The CDR3 bases are TGTGCCAGCAGCCATACAGGGGGCACTGAAGCTTTCTTT. Full variable domain (outside the CDR3, taken from reference TRBV7-2 and TRBJ1-1): GAGVSQSPSNKVTEKGKDVELRCDPISGHTALYWYRQSLGQGLEFLIYFQGNSAPDKSGLPSDRFSAERTGGSVSTLTIQRTQQEDSAVYLCASSHTGGTEAFFGQGTRLTVV.

The chain carries TRBV30 and TRBJ2-1, with 9 bases fitting TRBD1. Unmatched junction bases numbered 2, after V lost 0 bases and J lost 2 bases. Germline V CDR1 and CDR2: GTSNPN, SVGIG (reference sequence). The CDR3 is made up of 15 amino acids. CDR3: CAWSVYRGPYNEQFF. CDR3 in DNA: TGTGCCTGGAGTGTTTACAGGGGGCCCTACAATGAGCAGTTCTTC.

The V call is TRBV27, the J call TRBJ2-2; 8 bases fit TRBD2. V shed 5 bases and J 2 bases; nucleotides not matched to a gene: 13. The CDR3 contains 18 residues. Germline CDR1 MNHEY, CDR2 SMNVEV (reference sequence). CDR3 nucleotide sequence: TGTGCCAGCAGTCCGAACAGGGCTAGCGGGCTTAACACCGGGGAGCTGTTTTTT. This sequence encodes CASSPNRASGLNTGELFF.

This clonotype was found many times. The junction shows a germline mismatch at one end, possibly a read error. The chain recombines TRBV7-7 with TRBJ2-2; perhaps TRBD2 as D (6 bases). The CDR3 totals 15 residues. Germline CDR1 reads SSHAT; CDR2 reads FNYEAQ (reference sequence). CDR3 nucleotides: TGTGCTAGCAGCTCCTTGGCAGACGGGGGCGGGGAGCTGTTTTTT. Its translation: CASSSLADGGGELFF.

The chain employs TRBV10-3 and TRBJ1-4; TRBD1 matches at 8 bases. CDR3 length equals 16 residues. Germline V CDR1 and CDR2: ENHRY, SYGVKD. The V and J ends lost 2 bases and 5 bases, in that order; junction bases with no gene match: 7. The chain's CDR3 is CAISERPTGGNEKLFF. The CDR3 DNA follows: TGTGCCATCAGTGAGCGCCCCACAGGGGGAAATGAAAAACTGTTTTTT.

There are many counts of this clonotype. The chain has TRBV2 and TRBJ1-1; D ambiguous. Germline assignment: CDR1 SNHLY and CDR2 FYNNEI. The CDR3 spans 13 residues. Trimming left V 7 bases short and J 6 bases short, with 15 bases between. This CDR3 reads CASNGNRGAEAFF. The DNA for the CDR3 is TGTGCCAGCAATGGGAACAGAGGCGCTGAAGCTTTCTTT.

The chain uses TRBV2 and TRBJ1-3; 7 bases are shared with TRBD1. Germline CDR1 is SNHLY and CDR2 is FYNNEI. With 7 bases clipped from V and 7 bases from J, the junction kept 10 bases outside the gene matches. This CDR3 region has 14 residues. The CDR3 DNA reads as TGTGCCAGCATTCCTACCGGGACAGCGAACACCATATATTTT. Amino acid sequence: CASIPTGTANTIYF.

The sample holds many counts of this clonotype. V gene TRBV5-5 combines with J gene TRBJ2-7; no firm D call. The germline gives CDR1 SGHKS, CDR2 YYEKEE (reference sequence). CDR3 length: 14 amino acids. V was pared by 2 bases and J by 0 bases, with 9 bases between. The CDR3 sequence is CASSFAAHSYEQYF. The CDR3 coding sequence is TGTGCCAGCAGCTTCGCAGCCCACTCCTACGAGCAGTACTTC.

The genes are TRBV25-1 and TRBJ2-7; D is ambiguous. Germline CDR1 MGHDK, CDR2 SYGVNS. Trimming cost V 1 base and J 3 bases, with 10 bases left between them. CDR3 length equals 14 residues. CDR3 sequence (DNA): TGTGCCAGCAGTGAATTAGGACCGTTCTACGAGCAGTACTTC. Encoded protein: CASSELGPFYEQYF.

CDR3 amino acids: CASNGGGVVELFF. CDR3 in DNA: TGTGCCAGCAACGGAGGCGGGGTGGTGGAGCTGTTTTTT. This chain joins TRBV7-9 and TRBJ2-2; tentative D call: TRBD2 (6 bases). The CDR3 runs 13 residues. The V and J ends lost 7 bases and 10 bases respectively, with 16 bases between them. From germline, CDR1 is SEHNR and CDR2 FQNEAQ (reference sequence).

The V call is TRBV12-3 or TRBV12-4, the J call TRBJ2-2; D gene uncertain. The CDR3 has 11 residues. The V and J ends lost 3 bases and 9 bases respectively, with 5 bases between them. Written as DNA, the CDR3 is TGTGCCAGCAGTTTTGGGTGGGAGCTGTTTTTT. Amino acid sequence: CASSFGWELFF.

The chain links TRBV7-8 to TRBJ1-2; the D is unclear. V lost 5 bases and J lost 5, with 15 bases in between. This CDR3 comprises 14 residues. CDR1 is SGHVS and CDR2 is FQNEAQ in the germline V gene. CDR3 amino acids: CASSQVDGKYGYTF. The CDR3 DNA reads as TGTGCCAGCAGCCAAGTCGATGGGAAATATGGCTACACCTTC.

This clonotype was seen repeatedly, ten times or more. The chain uses TRBV12-3 or TRBV12-4 and TRBJ2-5, with D possibly TRBD2 on 7 matching bases. The CDR3 is made up of 14 amino acids. V dropped 8 bases and J dropped 3 bases, with 16 bases sitting between them. This CDR3 reads CASGGGSRKETQYF. The CDR3 bases are TGTGCCAGCGGGGGCGGGAGTAGGAAAGAGACCCAGTACTTC.

This clonotype showed up many times. V is TRBV11-2 and J is TRBJ2-1; tentative D call: TRBD2 (5 bases). Germline CDR1 and CDR2: SGHAT and FQNNGV. The CDR3 contains 15 residues. V lost 5 bases to trimming and J lost 4 bases, with 15 bases between them. Written as DNA, the CDR3 is TGTGCCAGCAGCCAACCTAGCCCCCTTTACAATGAGCAGTTCTTC. Translated, it gives CASSQPSPLYNEQFF.

This clonotype was detected once. The gene calls are TRBV11-2 and TRBJ1-1; D not certain. The CDR3 sequence is 16 residues long. Germline CDR1 and CDR2: SGHAT and FQNNGV. Between the trimmed V and J ends, which lost 6 bases and 4 bases, there was a span of 21 bases. Here the CDR3 reads CASRAPLGSGRTEAFF. The CDR3 DNA follows: TGTGCCAGCAGGGCTCCCCTGGGGAGTGGTCGCACTGAAGCTTTCTTT.

The chain employs TRBV11-2 and TRBJ1-1; 9 positions agree with TRBD1. This CDR3 region has 17 residues. Germline CDR1 reads SGHAT; CDR2 reads FQNNGV. V lost 5 bases, J lost 6 bases, and 16 bases stayed unmatched. The CDR3 DNA reads TGTGCCAGCAGCACCCCCTACAGGGGGCATCTCAGCCCTGAAGCTTTCTTT. Translation: CASSTPYRGHLSPEAFF.

V and J are TRBV12-3 or TRBV12-4 and TRBJ2-7; maybe TRBD2 (7 bases). V was clipped by 8 bases and J by 0 bases, with 23 bases between them. This CDR3 is 17 amino acids long. Here the CDR3 reads CASSLYWGGESSYEQYF. The CDR3 bases are TGTGCCAGCTCACTCTATTGGGGGGGCGAAAGCTCCTACGAGCAGTACTTC.

The gene calls are TRBV14 and TRBJ2-1; D is ambiguous. There are 13 residues in the CDR3. The V gene lost 1 base and the J gene lost 7 bases, with 8 bases spanning the gap. Germline CDR1 SGHDN, CDR2 FVKESK. This chain's CDR3 is CASSQAQVNEQFF. CDR3 sequence (DNA): TGTGCCAGCAGCCAAGCTCAGGTAAATGAGCAGTTCTTC.

This clonotype was seen a handful of times. V usage is TRBV20-1 and J usage is TRBJ2-3; D is perhaps TRBD1 (6 bases). V lost 3 bases and J lost 0, with 19 bases in between. The CDR3 covers 17 residues. Germline V CDR1 and CDR2: DFQATT, SNEGSKA (reference sequence). The CDR3: CSASFLGAGVSTDTQYF. Here the CDR3 DNA reads TGCAGTGCTAGCTTCCTTGGGGCAGGGGTGAGCACAGATACGCAGTATTTT.

This clonotype has a handful of counts. CDR3 protein: CASSIEQDKQFF. The CDR3 DNA follows: TGTGCCAGTAGTATAGAACAGGACAAGCAGTTCTTC. The J gene is TRBJ2-1, the V gene TRBV19, with D perhaps TRBD1 (5 bases). The CDR3 sequence is 12 residues long. Trimming stripped 0 bases from V and 11 bases from J, with 8 bases between. Germline CDR1 reads LNHDA; CDR2 reads SQIVND (reference sequence).

This clonotype appeared a few times. This chain links TRBV20-1 with TRBJ2-7, with D perhaps matching TRBD2 (6 bases). V lost 3 bases and J 2 bases, leaving 17 bases between the germline ends. The CDR3 spans 15 residues. CDR1 is DFQATT and CDR2 is SNEGSKA in the germline V gene (reference sequence). CDR3: CSASPLQRVTYEQYF. In DNA form, the CDR3 reads TGCAGTGCTAGCCCTCTCCAGCGGGTAACCTACGAGCAGTACTTC.

The chain is built from TRBV11-2 and TRBJ1-3; unclear D gene. CDR3 length equals 11 residues. Germline V gene sequence: CDR1 SGHAT, CDR2 FQNNGV. Trimming pared 3 bases from V and 9 bases from J, leaving 6 bases between. The CDR3 loop reads CASSFLATIYF. The CDR3 DNA sequence: TGTGCCAGCAGCTTCCTGGCCACCATATATTTT.

The V and J genes are TRBV12-3 or TRBV12-4 and TRBJ1-6; maybe TRBD1 (5 bases). CDR3 size: 15 residues. With 7 bases removed from V and 9 bases from J, the gap between germline ends came to 19 bases. The CDR3 is CASTPGLPKGSPLHF. CDR3 nucleotides: TGTGCCAGCACTCCGGGACTCCCAAAGGGTTCACCCCTCCACTTT.

This clonotype was counted only a few times. The rearrangement uses TRBV19 and TRBJ2-1; no clear D. Germline V gene lookup returns CDR1 LNHDA and CDR2 SQIVND (reference sequence). This CDR3 has 16 amino acids. The V end was cut by 1 base, the J end by 5 bases, with 15 bases between. The CDR3 reads CASSIVKNRPDNEQFF. DNA for the CDR3: TGTGCCAGTAGTATAGTAAAGAATAGACCTGACAATGAGCAGTTCTTC.